This entry lists 10 T cell receptor beta chains sequenced from one sample in a study of CD8 T cells in Susac syndrome. After extraction with the RNeasy kit, about 0.45 to 1 ug of the RNA was reverse transcribed using random hexamers. TCRdb called the immunoSEQ multiplex PCR reads again in MiXCR, with one record for every CDR3 protein. This table has tens of thousands of distinct CDR3 sequences, approximately 93% appearing once. Source material: CD8+ T cells from PBMCs. These receptors were obtained from a human donor with Susac syndrome.

This clonotype has only a few counts. The chain links TRBV28 to TRBJ1-1; D is perhaps TRBD1 (5 bases). The CDR3 is 11 amino acids. Germline V gives CDR1 MDHEN, CDR2 SYDVKM. V was cut by 6 bases and J by 5 bases, with 7 bases left in between. The CDR3 nucleotides read TGTGCCAGCAGGCGGGGGACTGAAGCTTTCTTT. Translated, it gives CASRRGTEAFF.

The chain employs TRBV29-1 and TRBJ1-2, with D tentatively TRBD1 (6 bases). V gave up 7 bases and J gave up 7 bases, with 25 bases separating them. Germline V gene data show CDR1 as SQVTM and CDR2 as ANQGSEA. CDR3 size: 15 residues. Here the CDR3 reads CSAPEGGGAGGGYTF. In DNA, the CDR3 is TGCAGCGCTCCGGAAGGTGGGGGCGCAGGAGGTGGCTACACCTTC.

This chain links TRBV20-1 with TRBJ2-5, with 8 bases lining up with TRBD2. V gave up 5 bases and J gave up 2 bases; unmatched junction bases: 13. This CDR3 has 16 residues. Germline CDR1 and CDR2: DFQATT and SNEGSKA (reference sequence). The CDR3 sequence is CSAVKTTLAVQETQYF. CDR3 nucleotides: TGCAGTGCTGTTAAGACTACACTAGCGGTGCAAGAGACCCAGTACTTC.

J is TRBJ1-5 and V is TRBV12-3 or TRBV12-4; a possible D gene is TRBD1 (5 bases). V gave up 5 bases and J gave up 8 bases, with 13 bases separating them. This CDR3 contains 13 residues. CDR3 bases: TGTGCCAGCAGTCTAGGGGAATACGAGCCCCAGCATTTT. As protein: CASSLGEYEPQHF.

To note about this clonotype: An end of the junction differs from the germline gene, which may be a read error. The chain has TRBV27 and TRBJ1-2, with TRBD1 identical over 8 bases. Per germline, CDR1 MNHEY and CDR2 SMNVEV (reference sequence). The CDR3 is 13 amino acids. CDR3 DNA sequence: TGTGCCAGCAGACCAGGGGGCCCTCGTGGCCACACCTTC. Its translation is CASRPGGPRGHTF.

This clonotype was seen a handful of times. The chain is built from TRBV4-2 and TRBJ2-3, with 11 bases identical to TRBD2. V was pared by 4 bases and J by 0 bases, with 0 bases of the junction left unmatched. The CDR3 covers 15 residues. CDR1 is LGHNA and CDR2 is YNFKEQ in the germline V gene. CDR3 amino acids: CASSRTSGSTDTQYF. CDR3 in DNA: TGTGCCAGCAGCCGGACTAGCGGGAGCACAGATACGCAGTATTTT.

CDR3 bases: TGTGCCAGCAGCTCCTCAGGGGGGGTCTACAATGAGCAGTTCTTC. This codes for CASSSSGGVYNEQFF. The chain uses TRBV7-2 and TRBJ2-1, with D perhaps being TRBD1 or TRBD2 (7 bases each). This CDR3 comprises 15 residues. Germline CDR1 and CDR2: SGHTA and FQGNSA. The ends were cut back, 4 bases at V and 3 bases at J, with 13 bases in the middle.

The chain combines TRBV20-1 with TRBJ1-5, with D possibly TRBD1 on 5 matching bases. CDR1 is DFQATT and CDR2 is SNEGSKA in the germline V gene (reference sequence). The V end lost 5 bases, the J end lost 0 bases, and 14 bases lay between the germline ends. The CDR3 is 15 amino acids. The CDR3 DNA follows: TGCAGTGCTCCCGGTGGGGCGGGTAGCAATCAGCCCCAGCATTTT. Its protein product is CSAPGGAGSNQPQHF.

V and J are TRBV28 and TRBJ1-5; 8 bases match TRBD1. Germline V CDR1 and CDR2: MDHEN, SYDVKM. There are 17 residues in the CDR3. V trimming: 4 bases; J trimming: 4 bases; junction bases outside the gene matches: 12. The CDR3 here is CASSSPGGGQVNQPQHF. In DNA, the CDR3 is TGTGCCAGCAGTTCACCCGGAGGGGGACAGGTAAATCAGCCCCAGCATTTT.

This rearrangement joins TRBV30 to TRBJ1-2; tentatively, D is TRBD1 (6 bases). The CDR3 is 13 amino acids. V lost 4 bases and J lost 6, with 15 bases in between. Germline V gene lookup returns CDR1 GTSNPN and CDR2 SVGIG (reference sequence). CDR3 sequence (DNA): TGTGCCTGGACATCAGGGGTGACGGATGGCTACACCTTC. Its protein product is CAWTSGVTDGYTF.